Below are 32 T cell receptor beta chains sequenced from a single sample in a study of T cells after yellow fever vaccination (dated 2019 in TCRdb). The library relied on 5' RACE. The reads were generated on an Illumina HiSeq 2500. TCRdb reran the public reads through fastp at Q25 and MiXCR, keeping productive beta chains. Rows are combined by CDR3 protein, so each entry shows the most common genes and DNA. For this sample there are around 550,000 distinct CDR3 sequences; less than 20% appear just once. In total, the top ten clones hold 14% of the sample. Interpreted using the paper, the treatment or condition label stands for: live attenuated yellow fever vaccine strain. The sample in question was PBMCs, obtained 15 days after the yellow fever booster vaccination. These receptors all stem from a man between 25 and 39 years old who received the YFV17D yellow fever vaccine.

This clonotype was seen a few times. The CDR3 DNA sequence: TGCGCCAGCAGCTTGAGGAGGGGCGGAAATGAAAAACTGTTTTTT. Protein product: CASSLRRGGNEKLFF. The V gene is TRBV5-1, the J gene TRBJ1-4, with D perhaps TRBD1 (5 bases). The CDR3 is 15 amino acids. Germline V gene lookup returns CDR1 SGHRS and CDR2 YFSETQ. Trimming left V 1 base short and J 5 bases short, with 12 bases between.

This chain connects TRBV14 to TRBJ1-3; no definite D call. The CDR3 has 15 residues. V lost 0 bases and J lost 2, with 8 bases in between. Germline CDR1 is SGHDN and CDR2 is FVKESK. The CDR3 loop reads CASSQDSLPGNTIYF. The CDR3 region has the DNA TGTGCCAGCAGCCAAGATTCGCTTCCTGGAAACACCATATATTTT. The full variable domain, rest sourced from reference TRBV14 and TRBJ1-3, is EAGVTQFPSHSVIEKGQTVTLRCDPISGHDNLYWYRRVMGKEIKFLLHFVKESKQDESGMPNNRFLAERTGGTYSTLKVQPAELEDSGVYFCASSQDSLPGNTIYFGEGSWLTVV.

The sample holds a few counts of this clonotype. The V gene is TRBV12-3 or TRBV12-4, the J gene TRBJ2-3, with TRBD1 as a possible D gene (6 bases). CDR3 length: 14 residues. The V end lost 8 bases, the J end lost 3 bases, and 15 bases lay between the germline ends. The CDR3 is CASGGLAGTDTQYF. The CDR3 nucleotides are TGTGCCAGCGGGGGCCTCGCGGGTACAGATACGCAGTATTTT.

This clonotype has a handful of counts. The V call is TRBV20-1, the J call TRBJ2-1; 10 positions agree with TRBD1. The CDR3 sequence is 15 residues long. CDR1 and CDR2 (germline): DFQATT, SNEGSKA (reference sequence). Trimming cost V 6 bases and J 3 bases; bases outside gene matches: 8. This CDR3 reads CSATGGTGDYNEQFF. In DNA form, the CDR3 reads TGCAGTGCGACGGGCGGGACAGGGGACTACAATGAGCAGTTCTTC.

This clonotype came up a few times. The V call is TRBV2, the J call TRBJ1-6; D gene uncertain. CDR1 and CDR2 from the germline V gene are SNHLY and FYNNEI. The CDR3 spans 12 residues. With 6 bases removed from V and 5 bases from J, the gap between germline ends came to 5 bases. CDR3 sequence (DNA): TGTGCCAGCAGGCCGGATAATTCACCCCTCCACTTT. This codes for CASRPDNSPLHF.

This clonotype was seen a few times. V usage is TRBV5-1 and J usage is TRBJ2-3; possibly TRBD2 for D (5 bases). The V end lost 0 bases, the J end lost 6 bases, and 14 bases lay between the germline ends. The germline V gene has CDR1 SGHRS and CDR2 YFSETQ. CDR3 length: 15 residues. The CDR3 loop reads CASSLAGTTPDTQYF. The CDR3 DNA follows: TGCGCCAGCAGCTTGGCGGGAACCACGCCGGATACGCAGTATTTT.

This chain connects TRBV20-1 to TRBJ2-1, with TRBD2 matching over 7 bases. The CDR3 length is 13 residues. Germline CDR1 and CDR2: DFQATT and SNEGSKA (reference sequence). After removal of 6 bases from V and 9 bases from J, the junction contained 11 bases not matched to a gene. The CDR3 reads CSAIRDYTSEQFF. The CDR3 DNA follows: TGCAGTGCCATCCGGGACTACACCTCTGAGCAGTTCTTC.

The chain has TRBV12-3 or TRBV12-4 and TRBJ2-7, with D tentatively TRBD2 (5 bases). V was shortened by 6 bases and J by 5 bases, with 14 bases between the two germline ends. The CDR3 has 13 amino acids. CDR3 DNA sequence: TGTGCCAGCAGCGGGAATTTTATTGACGAGCAGTACTTC. This translates into CASSGNFIDEQYF.

V usage is TRBV6-1 and J usage is TRBJ2-3; maybe TRBD2 (7 bases). This CDR3 has 17 amino acids. CDR1 and CDR2 (germline): MNHNS, SASEGT. Trimming took off 5 bases at V and 2 bases at J, with 20 bases between the two ends. The chain's CDR3 is CASSRGAPGVVTDTQYF. For the CDR3, the DNA is TGTGCCAGCAGTCGGGGGGCCCCGGGGGTGGTCACAGATACGCAGTATTTT.

This clonotype was recorded a few times. V and J are TRBV2 and TRBJ2-2, with TRBD2 identical over 9 bases. Germline CDR1 is SNHLY and CDR2 is FYNNEI. V shed 7 bases and J 6 bases; nucleotides not matched to a gene: 6. The CDR3 consists of 14 residues. CDR3 region: CASIKREASGELFF. CDR3 nucleotides: TGTGCCAGCATCAAGCGGGAGGCCTCCGGGGAGCTGTTTTTT.

This clonotype occurred a few times. The rearrangement uses TRBV7-8 and TRBJ2-3; perhaps D is TRBD1 or TRBD2 (6 bases each). Trimming removed 1 base at V and 0 bases at J, with 17 bases between. The CDR3 consists of 18 residues. In germline, CDR1 is SGHVS, CDR2 FQNEAQ. Here the CDR3 reads CASSLGRRGLTSTDTQYF. The CDR3 DNA sequence: TGTGCCAGCAGCTTAGGTCGGAGGGGGTTAACTAGCACAGATACGCAGTATTTT.

This rearrangement joins TRBV7-9 to TRBJ2-7; D gene unclear. Per the germline V gene, CDR1 is SEHNR and CDR2 is FQNEAQ (reference sequence). CDR3 length equals 12 residues. V shed 7 bases and J shed 3 bases, with 10 bases lying between them. As DNA, the CDR3 is TGTGCCAGCATGTCTTCCCACTACGAGCAGTACTTC. Translated: CASMSSHYEQYF.

The chain has TRBV3-1 and TRBJ2-2; TRBD2 aligns across 10 bases. V gave up 4 bases and J gave up 2 bases; unmatched junction bases: 7. The CDR3 sequence is 17 residues long. CDR1 is LGHDT and CDR2 is YNNKEL in the germline V gene (reference sequence). The CDR3 nucleotides read TGTGCCAGCAGCCCTGCCGGACTAGCGGATAACACCGGGGAGCTGTTTTTT. This encodes CASSPAGLADNTGELFF.

This clonotype has a handful of counts. The J gene is TRBJ2-3, the V gene TRBV7-2; D uncertain. The CDR3 loop spans 13 amino acids. Trimming left V 3 bases short and J 2 bases short, with 6 bases between. The germline V gene has CDR1 SGHTA and CDR2 FQGNSA. CDR3 residues: CASSLDFTDTQYF. CDR3 sequence (DNA): TGTGCCAGCAGCTTGGATTTCACAGATACGCAGTATTTT.

There are a few counts of this clonotype. This chain links TRBV12-3 or TRBV12-4 with TRBJ2-1, with 9 positions matching TRBD2. V dropped 6 bases and J dropped 4; count of bases not matched to a gene: 10. This CDR3 comprises 16 residues. The CDR3 DNA reads TGTGCCAGCAGCCCCGGGGCGGGAGGGGGATACAATGAGCAGTTCTTC. Residues: CASSPGAGGGYNEQFF.

A few counts support this clonotype. The chain is built from TRBV4-1 and TRBJ2-3; either TRBD1 or TRBD2 may fit D (5 bases each). Deletions cut 4 bases from V and 1 base from J, with 15 bases between. Germline loops: CDR1 MGHRA, CDR2 YSYEKL. CDR3 length: 16 amino acids. The CDR3 DNA sequence: TGCGCCAGCAGCCCGACCGGGGCGCCGGGCACAGATACGCAGTATTTT. It codes for CASSPTGAPGTDTQYF.

This clonotype was seen a few times. The chain employs TRBV10-3 and TRBJ2-7; D is possibly TRBD1 (5 bases). CDR1 is ENHRY, CDR2 SYGVKD, per germline. Trimming took off 10 bases at V and 4 bases at J, with 14 bases between the two ends. This CDR3 comprises 12 residues. The chain's CDR3 is CATTGDSYEQYF. The CDR3 coding sequence is TGTGCCACAACCGGCGACAGTTACGAGCAGTACTTC.

The chain uses TRBV20-1 and TRBJ2-1, with 11 bases fitting TRBD2. Germline assignment: CDR1 DFQATT and CDR2 SNEGSKA (reference sequence). Unmatched junction bases numbered 12, after V lost 2 bases and J lost 0 bases. This CDR3 contains 19 residues. CDR3 bases: TGCAGTGCTAGATCTCCCCTAGCGGGAGGATCCAGCTCCTACAATGAGCAGTTCTTC. Its protein is CSARSPLAGGSSSYNEQFF.

This clonotype was picked up a small number of times. This chain uses TRBV7-9 with TRBJ2-7; D unresolved. Trimming removed 1 base at V and 6 bases at J, with 13 bases between. There are 14 residues in the CDR3. CDR1 is SEHNR and CDR2 is FQNEAQ in the germline V gene (reference sequence). The CDR3 is CASSLDSRQVEQYF. The CDR3 nucleotides read TGTGCCAGCAGCTTAGACTCGCGTCAGGTCGAGCAGTACTTC.

The rearrangement uses TRBV7-6 and TRBJ2-7; D call uncertain. V dropped 6 bases and J dropped 3 bases, with 18 bases sitting between them. The germline gives CDR1 SGHVS, CDR2 FNYEAQ. This CDR3 is built from 15 residues. CDR3 bases: TGTGCCAGCAGTAAAACTATTTCGGTAAACTACGAGCAGTACTTC. Protein: CASSKTISVNYEQYF.

This clonotype has a handful of counts. This rearrangement joins TRBV5-1 to TRBJ2-2; 7 bases are a match to TRBD1. The ends lost 0 bases at V and 0 bases at J; junction bases unmatched: 2. The CDR3 sequence is 16 residues long. From germline, CDR1 is SGHRS and CDR2 YFSETQ. In DNA, the CDR3 is TGCGCCAGCAGCTTGGCTAGGGGGCCGAACACCGGGGAGCTGTTTTTT. It is translated as CASSLARGPNTGELFF.

This clonotype has only a few counts. The chain joins TRBV5-1 to TRBJ2-7, with 10 bases lining up with TRBD1. The J segment lost 2 bases and the V segment lost 5 bases, leaving 7 bases of the junction unmatched. The CDR3 extends over 15 amino acids. The V gene's germline CDR1 is SGHRS and CDR2 YFSETQ. In DNA form, the CDR3 reads TGCGCCAGCAGATCCGGGACAGGGGATGCCTACGAGCAGTACTTC. Translation gives CASRSGTGDAYEQYF.

This clonotype was recorded at least ten times. V usage is TRBV20-1 and J usage is TRBJ2-5; D gene ambiguous. The V end lost 6 bases, the J end lost 9 bases, and 14 bases lay between the germline ends. The CDR3 covers 11 residues. The germline V gene has CDR1 DFQATT and CDR2 SNEGSKA (reference sequence). CDR3 loop: CSAGFGVAQYF. The CDR3, as DNA: TGCAGTGCGGGATTCGGCGTGGCCCAGTACTTC.

The chain links TRBV20-1 to TRBJ2-7; 7 bases map to TRBD2. CDR3 size: 14 residues. The ends lost 4 bases at V and 0 bases at J; junction bases unmatched: 6. CDR1 is DFQATT, CDR2 SNEGSKA, per germline (reference sequence). CDR3 sequence: CSATSGASSYEQYF. The CDR3 nucleotides are TGCAGTGCTACAAGCGGGGCAAGCTCCTACGAGCAGTACTTC.

The rearrangement uses TRBV7-2 and TRBJ2-2; TRBD2 agrees at 8 bases. V was clipped by 1 base and J by 5 bases; unmatched bases: 6. The germline gives CDR1 SGHTA, CDR2 FQGNSA. This CDR3 comprises 16 residues. The CDR3 sequence: CASSLGGRMYTGELFF. For the CDR3, the DNA is TGTGCCAGCAGCTTAGGCGGGAGGATGTATACCGGGGAGCTGTTTTTT.

This clonotype was detected ten times or more. One junction end disagrees with the germline gene, perhaps due to a read error. The rearrangement joins TRBV5-1 to TRBJ1-2; D perhaps matches TRBD1 (5 bases). The germline V gene has CDR1 SGHRS and CDR2 YFSETQ. The length of the CDR3 is 13 residues. CDR3 region: CASSLGGNYGYTF. The DNA of the CDR3 is TGTGCCAGCAGCTTGGGGGGGAACTATGGCTACACCTTC.

This clonotype was counted between two and nine times. V and J are TRBV18 and TRBJ1-4; no clear D. Germline loops: CDR1 KGHSH, CDR2 LQKENI. This CDR3 is 13 amino acids long. V lost 2 bases and J 6 bases, leaving 7 bases between the germline ends. CDR3 nucleotide sequence: TGTGCCAGCTCACCAGGTCCGGATGAAAAACTGTTTTTT. Protein sequence: CASSPGPDEKLFF.

This clonotype was counted between two and nine times. The chain joins TRBV6-1 to TRBJ2-1; tentatively, D is TRBD1 or TRBD2 (6 bases each). Per the germline V gene, CDR1 is MNHNS and CDR2 is SASEGT. Trimming took off 6 bases at V and 3 bases at J, with 18 bases between the two ends. This CDR3 is 16 amino acids long. The CDR3 protein is CASRKGGADFYNEQFF. The CDR3 region has the DNA TGTGCCAGCAGAAAGGGGGGAGCAGATTTCTACAATGAGCAGTTCTTC.

The chain uses TRBV29-1 and TRBJ2-5, with TRBD2 matching over 8 bases. Germline lookup yields CDR1 SQVTM and CDR2 ANQGSEA. The length of the CDR3 is 14 residues. V shed 0 bases, J shed 3 bases, and the junction held 3 bases outside the gene matches. The CDR3 protein is CSVEDSTSEETQYF. In DNA form, the CDR3 reads TGCAGCGTTGAAGACTCGACTAGCGAAGAGACCCAGTACTTC.

This clonotype was counted a few times. The chain carries TRBV18 and TRBJ2-5, with D perhaps being TRBD1 or TRBD2 (5 bases each). Trimming stripped 5 bases from V and 3 bases from J, with 16 bases between. This CDR3 is 15 amino acids long. Germline-derived CDR1 and CDR2 are KGHSH and LQKENI. The CDR3 sequence is CASSSSGQGEETQYF. The DNA for the CDR3 is TGTGCCAGCTCATCCTCGGGGCAGGGAGAAGAGACCCAGTACTTC.

This clonotype was counted only a few times. CDR3 DNA: TGTGCCAGCAGTCCTCGACTAGCGGCACACCAAGAGACCCAGTACTTC. It yields the protein CASSPRLAAHQETQYF. The chain recombines TRBV7-2 with TRBJ2-5, with 9 nucleotides matching TRBD2. V dropped 6 bases and J dropped 0; count of bases not matched to a gene: 8. Germline-derived CDR1 and CDR2 are SGHTA and FQGNSA. The CDR3 runs to 16 residues.

The V gene is TRBV12-3 or TRBV12-4, the J gene TRBJ2-7; the D gene is possibly TRBD1 (6 bases). V was clipped by 4 bases and J by 2 bases, with 15 bases between them. This CDR3 is 15 amino acids long. CDR3 coding DNA: TGTGCCAGCAGTTCCCCGGGACAAAGCCCCTACGAGCAGTACTTC. Amino acid sequence: CASSSPGQSPYEQYF.